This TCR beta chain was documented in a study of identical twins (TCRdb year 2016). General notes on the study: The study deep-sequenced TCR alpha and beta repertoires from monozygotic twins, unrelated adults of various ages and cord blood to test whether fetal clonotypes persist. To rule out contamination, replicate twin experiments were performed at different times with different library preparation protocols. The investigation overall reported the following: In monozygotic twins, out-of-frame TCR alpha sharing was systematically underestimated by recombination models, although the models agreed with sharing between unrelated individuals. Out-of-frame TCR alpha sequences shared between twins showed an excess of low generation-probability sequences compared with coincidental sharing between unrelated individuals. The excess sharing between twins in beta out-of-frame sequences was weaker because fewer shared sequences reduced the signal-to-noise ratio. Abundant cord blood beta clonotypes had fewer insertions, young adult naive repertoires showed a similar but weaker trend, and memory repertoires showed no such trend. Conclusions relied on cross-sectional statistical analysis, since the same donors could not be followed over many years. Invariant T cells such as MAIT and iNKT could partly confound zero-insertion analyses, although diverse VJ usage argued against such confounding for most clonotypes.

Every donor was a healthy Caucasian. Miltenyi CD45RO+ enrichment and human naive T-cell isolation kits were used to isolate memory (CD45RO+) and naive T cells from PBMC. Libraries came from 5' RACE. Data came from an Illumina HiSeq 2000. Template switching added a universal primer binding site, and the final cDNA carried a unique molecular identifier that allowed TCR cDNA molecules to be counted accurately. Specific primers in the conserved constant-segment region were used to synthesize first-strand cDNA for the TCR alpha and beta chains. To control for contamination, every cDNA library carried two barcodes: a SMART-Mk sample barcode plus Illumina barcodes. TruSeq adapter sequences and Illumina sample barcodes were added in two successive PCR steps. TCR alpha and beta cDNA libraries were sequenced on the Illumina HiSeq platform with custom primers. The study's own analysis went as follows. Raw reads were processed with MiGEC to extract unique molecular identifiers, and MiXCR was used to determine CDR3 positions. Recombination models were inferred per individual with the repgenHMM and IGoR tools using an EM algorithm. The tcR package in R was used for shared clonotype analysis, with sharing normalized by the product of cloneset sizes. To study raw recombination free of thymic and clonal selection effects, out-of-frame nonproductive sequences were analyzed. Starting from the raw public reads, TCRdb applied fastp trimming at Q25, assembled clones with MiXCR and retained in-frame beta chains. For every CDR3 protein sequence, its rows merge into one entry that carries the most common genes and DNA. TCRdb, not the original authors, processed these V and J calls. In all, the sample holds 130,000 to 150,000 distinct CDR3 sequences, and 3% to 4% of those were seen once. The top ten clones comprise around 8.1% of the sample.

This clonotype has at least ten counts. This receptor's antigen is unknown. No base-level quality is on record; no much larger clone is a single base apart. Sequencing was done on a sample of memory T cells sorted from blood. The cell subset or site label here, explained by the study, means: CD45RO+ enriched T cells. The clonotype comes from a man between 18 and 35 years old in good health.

The CDR3 in this case is CASSLDGGGYEQYV. The nucleotides read TGCGCCAGCAGCTTGGACGGGGGAGGGTACGAGCAGTACGTC. The chain links TRBV5-1 with TRBJ2-7; 7 central bases correspond to TRBD2. From the germline V gene, CDR1 is SGHRS and CDR2 is YFSETQ. Measured from the cysteine to the valine, the CDR3 is 14 residues long. The entry retains the CDR3 DNA only, 42 bases that are in frame from base 1. V and J are trimmed by 0 bases and 4 bases, and the gene matches miss 4 bases of the junction.